The T cell receptor (beta chain) described here comes from a study of blood T cell repertoires in COVID-19. As for the study in general: Donors in the United States, Italy and Spain gave samples during acute or convalescent COVID-19. PBMCs, B-cell-depleted T cells, or T cells were the source of the cDNA or gDNA that made up the material.

The table lists this clone with a few counts. Authors' data handling: Amplified reference gene primers provided the basis for estimating nucleated cell counts. TCRdb's table, derived via immunoSEQ multiplex PCR, lists solely in-frame clones and lacks some. That table supplies the V and J calls and clone size; D and trimming were determined from the DNA. The profile shows over 9,500 clones, roughly 79% of them singletons. Germline V lookup: CDR1 MGHRA, CDR2 YSYEKL. CDR3 length: 14 amino acids. V dropped 6 bases and J dropped 3; count of bases not matched to a gene: 8. The chain joins TRBV4-1 to TRBJ2-7, with TRBD1 matching 7 bases. The TCR sequence derives from a human donor in a cohort sampled during active COVID-19. The sequenced material came from peripheral blood. CDR3 in amino acids: CASSRRDSGYEQYF. Written as DNA, the CDR3 is TGCGCCAGCAGTCGTCGGGACAGCGGCTACGAGCAGTACTTC.